This T cell receptor beta chain was recorded in a study of PD-1 blockade in classical Hodgkin lymphoma. Study-level results: Exclusion removed patients who began nivolumab under 1 year after ASCT. Significant TCR diversity gains by C4D1 occurred in CD4+ but not CD8+ cells. Reported baseline diversity: healthy donors highest, relapsed/refractory patients lowest.

The data were produced by immunoSEQ multiplex PCR, yet TCRdb's version contains in-frame clones alone and is incomplete. The sample holds approximately 61,000 clones; around 90% are singletons and the top ten take about 8%. Time point indicated: cycle 4 day 1 (C4D1), after less than seven weeks of nivolumab. No patient escaped relapse after autologous stem cell transplantation, and brentuximab vedotin exposure varied. For this clone: Its specificity is not known.

This CDR3 has 14 residues. Looked up from germline, CDR1 is SGHRS and CDR2 is YFSETQ. Trimming cost V 1 base and J 3 bases, with 10 bases left between them. This chain connects TRBV5-1 to TRBJ1-1, with a weak D call TRBD1 (5 bases). The sequencing here drew on peripheral blood mononuclear cells (PBMCs), taken before the fourth cycle of nivolumab. The receptor comes from a human donor with classical Hodgkin lymphoma. CDR3: CASSLWGVDTEAFF. CDR3 DNA: TGCGCCAGCAGCTTGTGGGGCGTAGACACTGAAGCTTTCTTT.